This T cell receptor beta chain derives from a study of shared clonotypes between healthy human individuals. Per the germline V gene, CDR1 is GTSNPN and CDR2 is SVGIG (reference sequence). This CDR3 contains 15 residues. The trim removed 3 bases at V and 6 bases at J, leaving 6 bases unmatched. Regarding the study as a whole: Clonotypes which were not shared had lower generation probabilities than clonotypes that all four donors shared.

This clone was counted a single time. The antigen remains undetermined. It was at deep level that the assay was run. When replicate PCRs were run on sorted subsets, they used around 0.2 ug DNA, about 30,000 T cell genomes. Generated by immunoSEQ multiplex PCR, the TCRdb table keeps only in-frame clones and is missing some. The sample yields 2 million to 2.5 million clones, 80% to 95% seen once. The chain has TRBV30 and TRBJ2-1; 12 positions match TRBD2. This TCR was recovered from a man aged 18 to 29 in good health. Some clones in this sample may be carry-over from other donors' samples. Sequencing was done on a sample of naive CD4+ T cells from PBMCs. Subset denoted: CD45RA+ positively selected. The DNA of the CDR3 is TGTGCCTGGAGAAGGACTAGCGGGGAGGCCAATGAGCAGTTCTTC. Protein: CAWRRTSGEANEQFF.